Shown below are 21 T cell receptor beta chains from a single sample sequenced in a study of cytomegalovirus exposure and HLA in healthy donors. Clones were sequenced by immunoSEQ multiplex PCR, and TCRdb holds only the in-frame ones, with some missing. The table lists about 130,000 clones, roughly nine tenths of them singletons. The material sequenced was PBMCs. These receptors were collected from a woman aged 18-29 years in good health and CMV-seronegative.

This rearrangement joins TRBV5-1 to TRBJ2-1; perhaps TRBD2 as D (6 bases). The V gene lost 7 bases and the J gene lost 4 bases, with 15 bases spanning the gap. CDR3 length equals 14 residues. Germline lookup yields CDR1 SGHRS and CDR2 YFSETQ. CDR3 sequence reads: CASGGDDRYNEQFF. The CDR3 nucleotides read TGCGCCAGCGGAGGGGACGATAGGTACAATGAGCAGTTCTTC.

The chain has TRBV4-1 and TRBJ2-1; 7 bases are shared with TRBD2. Germline trimming cut 0 bases from V and 0 bases from J; bases unmatched to any gene: 5. The V gene's germline CDR1 is MGHRA and CDR2 YSYEKL. The CDR3 sequence is 17 residues long. The CDR3 sequence: CASSQDQGGSSYNEQFF. The CDR3 nucleotides read TGCGCCAGCAGCCAAGATCAGGGCGGGAGCTCCTACAATGAGCAGTTCTTC.

The chain joins TRBV6-6 to TRBJ1-5; 10 bases align to TRBD1. CDR1 and CDR2 from the germline V gene are MNHNY and SVGAGI (reference sequence). This CDR3 is built from 15 residues. With V trimmed by 7 bases and J by 2 bases, 5 bases remained unmatched. CDR3 in amino acids: CASTGTGVRNQPQHF. CDR3 DNA: TGTGCCAGCACCGGGACAGGGGTTCGCAATCAGCCCCAGCATTTT.

The CDR3 DNA is TGCGCCAGCAGCTCGGGTCCGGGACAGGGTAGGGAGCAGTACTTC. Protein product: CASSSGPGQGREQYF. This chain joins TRBV5-1 and TRBJ2-7; TRBD1 agrees at 9 bases. The junction had 11 bases not matched to a gene; V was cut back by 3 bases and J by 7 bases. Germline CDR1 and CDR2: SGHRS and YFSETQ. This CDR3 contains 15 residues.

DNA for the CDR3: TGTGCCACCAGCAGATACACTAGCGGGGGGAACAATGAGCAGTTCTTC. This gives the protein CATSRYTSGGNNEQFF. The V and J genes are TRBV15 and TRBJ2-1, with TRBD2 matching 12 bases. The CDR3 runs to 16 residues. J lost 5 bases, V lost 2 bases, and 4 bases had no gene match. CDR1 LNHNV and CDR2 YYDKDF come from the germline V gene (reference sequence).

The chain is built from TRBV6-1 and TRBJ2-7, with 11 bases aligning to TRBD2. The V segment lost 6 bases and the J segment 1 base; nucleotides outside the gene matches: 5. The CDR3 totals 15 residues. The germline CDR1 and CDR2 sequences are MNHNS and SASEGT. The CDR3, as DNA: TGTGCCAGCAGGAGGGGACTAGCGGAATCCTACGAGCAGTACTTC. This encodes CASRRGLAESYEQYF.

The chain uses TRBV10-1 and TRBJ2-1, with a weak D call TRBD2 (8 bases). Germline V CDR1 and CDR2: WNHNN, SYGVQD (reference sequence). The CDR3 covers 14 residues. The ends were cut back, 8 bases at V and 5 bases at J, with 16 bases in the middle. CDR3 protein: CASSGGGQNNEQFF. CDR3 coding DNA: TGCGCCAGCTCCGGGGGGGGACAGAACAATGAGCAGTTCTTC.

The CDR3 DNA follows: TGTGCCAGTAGTAGCTTACAGGGCGATCAGCCCCAGCATTTT. Translating it yields CASSSLQGDQPQHF. The chain carries TRBV19 and TRBJ1-5, with D perhaps matching TRBD1 (6 bases). The ends were cut back, 4 bases at V and 5 bases at J, with 12 bases in the middle. Germline CDR1 and CDR2: LNHDA and SQIVND (reference sequence). The CDR3 runs to 14 residues.

This clone was detected once. The gene calls are TRBV7-9 and TRBJ2-1; maybe TRBD2 (6 bases). Germline V gene data show CDR1 as SEHNR and CDR2 as FQNEAQ (reference sequence). The V gene lost 3 bases and the J gene lost 10 bases, with 19 bases spanning the gap. The CDR3 runs to 15 residues. CDR3 in amino acids: CASSLGGLLPGEQFF. The CDR3 coding sequence is TGTGCCAGCAGCTTGGGGGGTTTGCTCCCAGGGGAGCAGTTCTTC.

This chain joins TRBV7-9 and TRBJ1-2; D is ambiguous. V was clipped by 3 bases and J by 8 bases, with 16 bases between them. Germline CDR1 reads SEHNR; CDR2 reads FQNEAQ (reference sequence). The CDR3 is made up of 14 amino acids. In DNA, the CDR3 is TGTGCCAGCAGCTTGGGCGTGGGTACTTGGGGCTACACCTTC. Amino acids: CASSLGVGTWGYTF.

On this clone itself: Sequence at one end of the junction differs from germline and may be a read error. V is TRBV7-7 and J is TRBJ1-1, with D perhaps matching TRBD1 (6 bases). CDR1 and CDR2 from the germline V gene are SSHAT and FNYEAQ (reference sequence). This CDR3 spans 13 amino acids. Written as DNA, the CDR3 is TGTGCTAGCAGCTTAGGAGGGGGCACTGAAGCTTTCTTT. As protein: CASSLGGGTEAFF. Looking up the rest from reference TRBV7-7 and TRBJ1-1 gives the full variable domain: GAGVSQSPRYKVTKRGQDVTLRCDPISSHATLYWYQQALGQGPEFLTYFNYEAQPDKSGLPSDRFSAERPEGSISTLTIQRTEQRDSAMYRCASSLGGGTEAFFGQGTRLTVV.

The gene calls are TRBV4-1 and TRBJ2-3, with TRBD2 identical over 7 bases. Germline V lookup: CDR1 MGHRA, CDR2 YSYEKL. The junction had 5 bases not matched to a gene; V was cut back by 3 bases and J by 2 bases. The CDR3 totals 15 residues. CDR3 bases: TGCGCCAGCAGCCAGCCGCGGGGGACCACAGATACGCAGTATTTT. It translates to CASSQPRGTTDTQYF.

The CDR3, as DNA: TGTGCCAGCAGCTTGGGTTTTACATTCTATGGCTACACCTTC. It encodes CASSLGFTFYGYTF. This chain joins TRBV5-8 and TRBJ1-2; no clear D gene. V dropped 0 bases and J dropped 4 bases, with 10 bases sitting between them. The CDR3 is 14 residues long. Looked up from germline, CDR1 is SGHTS and CDR2 is YDEGEE.

J is TRBJ1-5 and V is TRBV19, with D unclear. The CDR3 has 15 amino acids. Germline CDR1 LNHDA, CDR2 SQIVND (reference sequence). V was cut by 7 bases and J by 4 bases, with 17 bases left in between. The CDR3 loop reads CASKTWGAQNQPQHF. The CDR3 DNA follows: TGTGCCAGTAAAACATGGGGAGCTCAAAATCAGCCCCAGCATTTT.

CDR3 amino acids: CASSVGIGAGGSGELFF. The CDR3 DNA reads as TGTGCCAGCAGCGTAGGAATAGGAGCGGGGGGTTCCGGGGAGCTGTTTTTT. The J gene is TRBJ2-2, the V gene TRBV9; TRBD2 aligns across 9 bases. Germline values: CDR1 SGDLS, CDR2 YYNGEE. Trimming cost V 0 bases and J 6 bases; bases outside gene matches: 9. This CDR3 is built from 17 residues.

The rearrangement joins TRBV4-1 to TRBJ2-7; 11 bases agree with TRBD2. Losses at the gene ends were 3 bases for V and 3 bases for J; bases not matched to a gene: 4. CDR3 length equals 15 residues. The germline CDR1 and CDR2 sequences are MGHRA and YSYEKL. Written as DNA, the CDR3 is TGCGCCAGCAGCCAGCTAGCGGGGGGAAGCTACGAGCAGTACTTC. Its protein is CASSQLAGGSYEQYF.

This rearrangement joins TRBV28 to TRBJ1-1; D is undetermined. CDR1 MDHEN and CDR2 SYDVKM come from the germline V gene. CDR3 length: 12 residues. V lost 4 bases and J lost 7, with 10 bases in between. CDR3 in amino acids: CASSSLRYEAFF. In nucleotides, the CDR3 is TGTGCCAGCAGTTCACTACGGTATGAAGCTTTCTTT.

The chain has TRBV7-2 and TRBJ2-2; D possibly corresponds to TRBD2 (6 bases). This CDR3 region has 16 residues. Trimming removed 8 bases at V and 0 bases at J, with 16 bases between. Germline assignment: CDR1 SGHTA and CDR2 FQGNSA. CDR3 bases: TGTGCCAGCGGACCCCTAGCGAATGCGAACACCGGGGAGCTGTTTTTT. It is translated as CASGPLANANTGELFF.

The chain recombines TRBV12-5 with TRBJ1-5; no definite D call. The length of the CDR3 is 16 residues. With 1 base removed from V and 2 bases from J, the gap between germline ends came to 12 bases. Germline CDR1 and CDR2: LGHNT and FRNRAP. CDR3 protein: CASGLGSGYGNQPQHF. DNA for the CDR3: TGTGCTAGTGGTTTGGGGTCCGGGTATGGCAATCAGCCCCAGCATTTT. Based on the CDR3 plus reference TRBV12-5 and TRBJ1-5, the full variable domain is DARVTQTPRHKVTEMGQEVTMRCQPILGHNTVFWYRQTMMQGLELLAYFRNRAPLDDSGMPKDRFSAEMPDATLATLKIQPSEPRDSAVYFCASGLGSGYGNQPQHFGDGTRLSIL.

V usage is TRBV10-3 and J usage is TRBJ2-1; D is perhaps TRBD1 (6 bases). CDR1 is ENHRY and CDR2 is SYGVKD in the germline V gene. With 1 base removed from V and 9 bases from J, the gap between germline ends came to 19 bases. The CDR3 consists of 16 residues. The CDR3 sequence: CAISELGRGIGGEQFF. CDR3 sequence (DNA): TGTGCCATCAGTGAGTTGGGCAGGGGAATAGGTGGTGAGCAGTTCTTC.

This chain connects TRBV28 to TRBJ2-7; possible D gene TRBD1, 5 bases. Trimming stripped 6 bases from V and 1 base from J, with 13 bases between. The germline CDR1 and CDR2 sequences are MDHEN and SYDVKM. The length of the CDR3 is 14 residues. The CDR3 reads CASSSGMRSYEQYF. The CDR3 DNA sequence: TGTGCCAGCAGCTCAGGGATGCGGTCCTACGAGCAGTACTTC.